The sequence of this T cell receptor (beta chain) was determined in a study of vaccination effects on CD4 cells after COVID-19. Study-level findings and limits: The study dataset contains few convalescent patients and includes no early post-infection timepoints.

A note on this clone: Its matching antigen is unknown.

ViraFEST expansion of antigen-specific CD4+ T cells with viral peptide pools preceded sequencing. After around nine days in culture, the CD4+ T cells were isolated. Participants got two doses of BNT162b2 or mRNA-1273 vaccine. Both day 3 and day 7 saw half the medium replaced with IL-2 medium. Here immunoSEQ multiplex PCR was the method, and the copy in TCRdb shows in-frame clones only, minus some. The repertoire holds about 59,000 clones, with around four fifths as singletons. The V end was cut by 6 bases, the J end by 0 bases, with 14 bases between. Germline CDR1 ENHRY, CDR2 SYGVKD. The CDR3 totals 15 residues.

Material: CD4+ T cells from PBMCs cultured with HCoV-OC43 spike peptides, obtained after COVID-19 vaccination. As to subset: HCoV-OC43 spike overlapping peptide pool stimulation. The J gene is TRBJ1-2, the V gene TRBV10-3, with unresolved D. The receptor was isolated from a human donor who received a COVID-19 vaccine. The CDR3 sequence is CAIRSRTEPNYGYTF. In DNA form, the CDR3 reads TGTGCCATCAGGTCGAGGACCGAACCTAACTATGGCTACACCTTC.